The 13 T cell receptor beta chains reported below all come from one sample, sequenced in a study of PD-1 blockade in classical Hodgkin lymphoma. Relapses following autologous stem cell transplantation were seen in all patients, with brentuximab vedotin exposure varying. Generated by immunoSEQ multiplex PCR, the TCRdb table keeps only in-frame clones and is missing some. The sample shows about 86,000 clones, 75% to 90% of them seen only once. Material: peripheral blood mononuclear cells (PBMCs), obtained at baseline. These receptors were taken from a human donor with classical Hodgkin lymphoma.

J is TRBJ1-1 and V is TRBV18; D might be TRBD1 (5 bases). V was cut by 6 bases and J by 0 bases, with 14 bases left in between. The CDR3 totals 15 residues. Germline-derived CDR1 and CDR2 are KGHSH and LQKENI. CDR3 protein: CASSFGTRVNTEAFF. In nucleotides, the CDR3 is TGTGCCAGCTCTTTTGGGACTCGGGTGAACACTGAAGCTTTCTTT.

V is TRBV6-1 and J is TRBJ2-1; TRBD1 matches at 10 bases. Germline CDR1 MNHNS, CDR2 SASEGT. Unmatched junction bases numbered 6, after V lost 4 bases and J lost 9 bases. This CDR3 contains 14 residues. This chain's CDR3 is CASSARQGAGEQFF. CDR3 nucleotide sequence: TGTGCCAGCAGTGCTAGACAGGGGGCCGGTGAGCAGTTCTTC.

The rearrangement uses TRBV27 and TRBJ2-2; 15 bases match TRBD2. V lost 5 bases to trimming and J lost 5 bases; unmatched junction nucleotides: 6. Germline CDR1 MNHEY, CDR2 SMNVEV (reference sequence). There are 17 residues in the CDR3. CDR3 loop: CASSREGTSGRTGELFF. CDR3 sequence (DNA): TGTGCCAGCAGTAGGGAAGGGACTAGCGGGAGGACCGGGGAGCTGTTTTTT.

This clone has just a few counts. This chain connects TRBV5-6 to TRBJ1-1; D is unclear. The V end lost 4 bases, the J end lost 1 base, and 8 bases lay between the germline ends. CDR1 and CDR2 from the germline V gene are SGHDT and YYEEEE. The CDR3 has 13 amino acids. The DNA for the CDR3 is TGTGCCAGCAGCCTCCCGGGGAACACTGAAGCTTTCTTT. Translating gives CASSLPGNTEAFF.

The V and J genes are TRBV30 and TRBJ1-4; D remains unclear. The length of the CDR3 is 15 residues. Per the germline V gene, CDR1 is GTSNPN and CDR2 is SVGIG (reference sequence). The germline V and J ends were trimmed by 0 bases and 7 bases, with 15 bases remaining between them. CDR3 nucleotide sequence: TGTGCCTGGAGTGTCCGGGGTAGTCGTGGTGAAAAACTGTTTTTT. As protein: CAWSVRGSRGEKLFF.

The CDR3 is CASSVAGGGLRTQYF. The CDR3 bases are TGTGCCAGCAGCGTAGCGGGGGGCGGTTTACGGACCCAGTACTTC. The genes are TRBV9 and TRBJ2-5, with D tentatively TRBD2 (7 bases). Trimming stripped 0 bases from V and 7 bases from J, with 16 bases between. CDR3 size: 15 residues. Per germline, CDR1 SGDLS and CDR2 YYNGEE.

The rearrangement links TRBV5-1 to TRBJ1-2; TRBD1 matches 7 bases. Germline loops: CDR1 SGHRS, CDR2 YFSETQ. V trimming: 0 bases; J trimming: 5 bases; junction bases outside the gene matches: 10. This CDR3 is 16 amino acids long. In nucleotides, the CDR3 is TGCGCCAGCAGCTTGGATGGGACAGTCCCTACTTATGGCTACACCTTC. Translation gives CASSLDGTVPTYGYTF.

The J gene is TRBJ2-3, the V gene TRBV5-1; D is perhaps TRBD2 (5 bases). The V gene lost 6 bases and the J gene lost 5 bases, with 19 bases spanning the gap. This CDR3 has 15 amino acids. Germline V gene lookup returns CDR1 SGHRS and CDR2 YFSETQ. The CDR3 sequence: CASTVSGTRVDTQYF. The CDR3 coding sequence is TGCGCCAGCACAGTAAGCGGAACTCGGGTAGATACGCAGTATTTT. The whole variable domain, filled in from reference TRBV5-1 and TRBJ2-3, reads KAGVTQTPRYLIKTRGQQVTLSCSPISGHRSVSWYQQTPGQGLQFLFEYFSETQRNKGNFPGRFSGRQFSNSRSEMNVSTLELGDSALYLCASTVSGTRVDTQYFGPGTRLTVL.

This clone has only one observation. The rearrangement uses TRBV14 and TRBJ1-2; 9 bases agree with TRBD1. Germline V gene sequence: CDR1 SGHDN, CDR2 FVKESK. V was pared by 4 bases and J by 5 bases, with 2 bases of the junction left unmatched. This CDR3 has 13 amino acids. The CDR3 loop is CASSLQGAYGYTF. The CDR3 DNA follows: TGTGCCAGCAGCCTACAGGGGGCTTATGGCTACACCTTC.

The chain links TRBV19 to TRBJ1-1; D gene ambiguous. The CDR3 extends over 15 amino acids. With 4 bases removed from V and 1 base from J, the gap between germline ends came to 13 bases. Germline lookup yields CDR1 LNHDA and CDR2 SQIVND (reference sequence). The CDR3 is CASSTHLGGNTEAFF. The CDR3 DNA is TGTGCCAGTAGTACCCATCTTGGAGGGAACACTGAAGCTTTCTTT.

CDR3 protein: CASAAQETQYF. CDR3 nucleotides: TGTGCCAGTGCAGCCCAAGAGACCCAGTACTTC. The chain recombines TRBV19 with TRBJ2-5; D ambiguous. With 8 bases removed from V and 1 base from J, the gap between germline ends came to 5 bases. CDR1 and CDR2 (germline): LNHDA, SQIVND (reference sequence). This CDR3 has 11 amino acids.

This chain links TRBV2 with TRBJ2-3, with 7 positions matching TRBD2. This CDR3 has 14 amino acids. CDR1 is SNHLY and CDR2 is FYNNEI in the germline V gene. The trim removed 5 bases at V and 0 bases at J, leaving 2 bases unmatched. The CDR3 bases are TGTGCCAGCAGTTTACTAGCGAGCACAGATACGCAGTATTTT. This codes for CASSLLASTDTQYF.

The rearrangement uses TRBV6-5 and TRBJ1-1; possibly TRBD1 for D (6 bases). In germline, CDR1 is MNHEY, CDR2 SVGAGI. CDR3 size: 14 residues. Deletions cut 5 bases from V and 0 bases from J, with 10 bases between. In DNA form, the CDR3 reads TGTGCCAGCAGTAAGGACAGCGTGAACACTGAAGCTTTCTTT. It codes for CASSKDSVNTEAFF.